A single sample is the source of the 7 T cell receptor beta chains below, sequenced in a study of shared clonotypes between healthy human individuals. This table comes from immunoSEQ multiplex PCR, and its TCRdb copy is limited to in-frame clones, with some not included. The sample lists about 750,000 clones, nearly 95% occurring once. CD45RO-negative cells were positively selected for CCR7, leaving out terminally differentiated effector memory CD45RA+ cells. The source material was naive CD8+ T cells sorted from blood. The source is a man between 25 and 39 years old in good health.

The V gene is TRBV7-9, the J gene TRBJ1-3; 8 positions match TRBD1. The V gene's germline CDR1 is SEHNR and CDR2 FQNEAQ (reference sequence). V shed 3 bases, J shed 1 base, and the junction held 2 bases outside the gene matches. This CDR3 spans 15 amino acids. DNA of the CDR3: TGTGCCAGCAGCTTCCAGGGGGCTTCTGGAAACACCATATATTTT. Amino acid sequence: CASSFQGASGNTIYF. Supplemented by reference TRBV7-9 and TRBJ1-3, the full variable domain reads DTGVSQNPRHKITKRGQNVTFRCDPISEHNRLYWYRQTLGQGPEFLTYFQNEAQLEKSRLLSDRFSAERPKGSFSTLEIQRTEQGDSAMYLCASSFQGASGNTIYFGEGSWLTVV.

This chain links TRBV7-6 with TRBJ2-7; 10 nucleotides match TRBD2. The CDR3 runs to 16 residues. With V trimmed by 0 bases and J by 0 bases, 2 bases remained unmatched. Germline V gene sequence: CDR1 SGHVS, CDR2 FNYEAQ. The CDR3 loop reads CASSLAPSGSSYEQYF. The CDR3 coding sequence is TGTGCCAGCAGCTTAGCGCCTAGCGGGAGCTCCTACGAGCAGTACTTC.

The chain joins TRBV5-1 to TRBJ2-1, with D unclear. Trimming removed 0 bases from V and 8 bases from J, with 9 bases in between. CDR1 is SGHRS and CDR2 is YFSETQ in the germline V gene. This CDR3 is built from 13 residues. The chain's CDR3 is CASSLASKDEQFF. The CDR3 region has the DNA TGCGCCAGCAGCTTGGCCTCGAAGGATGAGCAGTTCTTC.

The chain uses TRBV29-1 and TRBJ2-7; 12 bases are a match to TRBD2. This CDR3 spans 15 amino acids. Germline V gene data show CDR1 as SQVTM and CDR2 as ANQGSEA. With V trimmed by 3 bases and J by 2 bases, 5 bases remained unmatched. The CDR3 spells CSVEASGRETYEQYF. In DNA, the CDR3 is TGCAGCGTTGAGGCTAGCGGGAGGGAAACCTACGAGCAGTACTTC.

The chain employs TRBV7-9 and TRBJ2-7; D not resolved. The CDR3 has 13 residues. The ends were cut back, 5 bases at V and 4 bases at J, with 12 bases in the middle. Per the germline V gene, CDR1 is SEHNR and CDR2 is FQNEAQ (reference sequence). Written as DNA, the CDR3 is TGTGCCAGCAGCCCTCCCTCAGAGTACGAGCAGTACTTC. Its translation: CASSPPSEYEQYF. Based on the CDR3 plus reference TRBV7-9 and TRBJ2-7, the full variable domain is DTGVSQNPRHKITKRGQNVTFRCDPISEHNRLYWYRQTLGQGPEFLTYFQNEAQLEKSRLLSDRFSAERPKGSFSTLEIQRTEQGDSAMYLCASSPPSEYEQYFGPGTRLTVT.

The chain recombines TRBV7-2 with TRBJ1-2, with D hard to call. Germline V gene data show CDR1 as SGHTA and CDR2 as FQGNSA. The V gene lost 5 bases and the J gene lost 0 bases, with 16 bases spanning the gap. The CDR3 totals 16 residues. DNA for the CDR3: TGTGCCAGCAGCGCCTCGGGCGCCAAACCTAACTATGGCTACACCTTC. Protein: CASSASGAKPNYGYTF.

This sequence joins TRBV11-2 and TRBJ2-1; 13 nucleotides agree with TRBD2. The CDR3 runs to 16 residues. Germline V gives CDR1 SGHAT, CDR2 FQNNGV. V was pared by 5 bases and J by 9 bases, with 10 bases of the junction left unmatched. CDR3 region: CASSGRTSGRSAEQFF. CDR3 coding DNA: TGTGCCAGCAGCGGGCGGACTAGCGGGAGATCTGCTGAGCAGTTCTTC.